This T cell receptor (beta chain) emerged from a study of patients and donors after allogeneic stem cell transplantation (TCRdb year 2020). By sample share, this clonotype is medium-sized (0.01 to 0.1%). Its antigen is currently not known. Base qualities are not recorded, but no much larger clone differs from it by a single base. A distance of 16 bases separates the germline ends of V and J, which lose 7 bases and 4 bases respectively. CDR1 and CDR2 (SQVTM, ANQGSEA) derive from the germline V gene. From the cysteine up to the phenylalanine, the CDR3 has a length of 13 residues. The only DNA kept is the CDR3, 39 bases in frame from the first base. The library was made by RT-PCR. Instrument on record: NextSeq 550. TCRdb ran its own pipeline on the public reads, namely fastp trimming at Q25 and MiXCR clone calling, and kept in-frame beta chains. CDR3 protein duplicates are merged, each entry listing the most common genes and DNA. Within this sample are some 31,000 distinct CDR3 sequences, with 35% to 40% of them counted one time only. Over 65% of the sample comes from the top ten.

The V and J genes are TRBV29-1 and TRBJ1-1; TRBD1 might be the D gene, on 6 matching bases. Material: blood, either unsorted or a sorted T cell fraction (not recorded which). This TCR derives from a human donor who was either an allogeneic HSCT recipient or a stem cell or donor lymphocyte infusion donor (not recorded which). It is not recorded whose cells these are; they may come from a transplant donor. The sequenced DNA: TGCAGCGACAAGAGCCAGGGGCGCACTGAAGCTTTCTTT. Its coded protein is CSDKSQGRTEAFF.